This TCR beta chain was obtained from a study of T cell responses to AZD1222 COVID-19 vaccine. About the study: Some second doses came at about 4 weeks and others at about 12 weeks; these were pooled.

Germline lookup yields CDR1 MGHRA and CDR2 YSYEKL. V gave up 0 bases and J gave up 2 bases, with 11 bases separating them. There are 16 residues in the CDR3. Profiling relied on immunoSEQ multiplex PCR, and the TCRdb table lists in-frame clones only, not all of them. The table lists some 130,000 clones, 80% to 90% of them singletons. A note on this clone: The antigen is not known.

Study findings and constraints: Clonal diversity was possibly underestimated, and white British individuals and females predominated among donors. Spike-specific TCR depth and breadth grew after two AZD1222 doses.

The chain joins TRBV4-1 to TRBJ2-1; the D gene is possibly TRBD2 (5 bases). Specimen: peripheral blood, collected on day 0 of AZD1222 vaccination. The source is an adult in good health. The CDR3 bases are TGCGCCAGCAGCCAAGACGCCGGGGATCCCTACAATGAGCAGTTCTTC. Its protein is CASSQDAGDPYNEQFF.